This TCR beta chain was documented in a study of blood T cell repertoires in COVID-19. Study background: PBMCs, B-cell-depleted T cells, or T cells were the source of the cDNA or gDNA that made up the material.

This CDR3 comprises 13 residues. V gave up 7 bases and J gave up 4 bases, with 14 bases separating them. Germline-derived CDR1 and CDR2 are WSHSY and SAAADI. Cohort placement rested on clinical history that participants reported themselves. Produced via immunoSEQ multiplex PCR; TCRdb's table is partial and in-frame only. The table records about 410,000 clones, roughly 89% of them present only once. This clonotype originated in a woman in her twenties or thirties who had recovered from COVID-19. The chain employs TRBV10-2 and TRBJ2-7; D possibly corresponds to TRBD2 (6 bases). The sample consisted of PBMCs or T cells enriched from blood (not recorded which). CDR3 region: CASKGTSSYEQYF. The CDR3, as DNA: TGCGCCAGCAAAGGCACTAGCAGTTACGAGCAGTACTTC.